These 24 T cell receptor beta chains were sequenced from one sample in a study of PD-1 blockade in classical Hodgkin lymphoma. Time point meaning: cycle 4 day 1 (C4D1), after more than five weeks of nivolumab. All patients relapsed after autologous stem cell transplantation, and brentuximab vedotin exposure varied. After PBMCs were thawed, their CD8+ T cells were isolated by magnetic negative selection. The table came from immunoSEQ multiplex PCR; TCRdb's copy has only in-frame clones and leaves some out. The sample gives around 6,000 clones, 73% of which show up once; roughly 13% is in the top ten. The sequenced sample was CD8+ T cells from blood, obtained before the fourth cycle of nivolumab. The origin of the receptors is a human donor with classical Hodgkin lymphoma.

The CDR3 loop reads CASSFHPAARNTEAFF. The DNA of the CDR3 is TGTGCCAGCAGCTTTCACCCGGCCGCGAGGAACACTGAAGCTTTCTTT. V and J are TRBV11-1 and TRBJ1-1, with no clear D. Trimming removed 3 bases from V and 1 base from J, with 15 bases in between. Germline V lookup: CDR1 SGHAT, CDR2 FQDESV (reference sequence). The CDR3 sequence is 16 residues long. Combining the CDR3 with reference TRBV11-1 and TRBJ1-1 gives the whole variable domain EAEVAQSPRYKITEKSQAVAFWCDPISGHATLYWYRQILGQGPELLVQFQDESVVDDSQLPKDRFSAERLKGVDSTLKIQPAELGDSAMYLCASSFHPAARNTEAFFGQGTRLTVV.

The CDR3 loop reads CASSETVNYGYTF. Written as DNA, the CDR3 is TGTGCCAGCAGTGAGACGGTCAACTATGGCTACACCTTC. This sequence joins TRBV2 and TRBJ1-2, with D unclear. The CDR3 is made up of 13 amino acids. Trimming pared 3 bases from V and 2 bases from J, leaving 7 bases between. The germline V gene encodes CDR1 SNHLY and CDR2 FYNNEI.

DNA for the CDR3: TGTGCCAGCAGGCAAATCGGGACAGGGCAAGAGACCCAGTACTTC. Translation: CASRQIGTGQETQYF. The V and J genes are TRBV27 and TRBJ2-5; TRBD1 aligns across 9 bases. Germline lookup yields CDR1 MNHEY and CDR2 SMNVEV (reference sequence). The CDR3 totals 15 residues. V gave up 6 bases and J gave up 2 bases; unmatched junction bases: 7.

The chain carries TRBV7-9 and TRBJ2-5, with D possibly being TRBD1 (6 bases). The CDR3 sequence is 14 residues long. The V gene lost 3 bases and the J gene lost 3 bases, with 11 bases spanning the gap. Germline-derived CDR1 and CDR2 are SEHNR and FQNEAQ (reference sequence). The CDR3 protein is CASSLLGGKETQYF. Written as DNA, the CDR3 is TGTGCCAGCAGCTTGCTAGGGGGAAAAGAGACCCAGTACTTC.

The rearrangement uses TRBV28 and TRBJ2-7, with 7 bases lining up with TRBD2. This CDR3 is 15 amino acids long. V lost 3 bases, J lost 0 bases, and 5 bases stayed unmatched. From germline, CDR1 is MDHEN and CDR2 SYDVKM. In nucleotides, the CDR3 is TGTGCCAGCAGTTTGTTGGGCGGGGGCTCCTACGAGCAGTACTTC. Its translation: CASSLLGGGSYEQYF.

Only a few counts were recorded for this clone. The V gene is TRBV30, the J gene TRBJ1-1; D uncertain. The CDR3 consists of 11 residues. V was shortened by 4 bases and J by 3 bases, with 6 bases between the two germline ends. From germline, CDR1 is GTSNPN and CDR2 SVGIG (reference sequence). The CDR3 protein is CAWTDYTEAFF. Here the CDR3 DNA reads TGTGCCTGGACGGATTACACTGAAGCTTTCTTT. The full variable domain, rest sourced from reference TRBV30 and TRBJ1-1, is SQTIHQWPATLVQPVGSPLSLECTVEGTSNPNLYWYRQAAGRGLQLLFYSVGIGQISSEVPQNLSASRPQDRQFILSSKKLLLSDSGFYLCAWTDYTEAFFGQGTRLTVV.

V is TRBV4-1 and J is TRBJ1-4; 10 bases align to TRBD1. The CDR3 runs to 15 residues. Germline V gives CDR1 MGHRA, CDR2 YSYEKL. V lost 0 bases, J lost 13 bases, and 8 bases stayed unmatched. CDR3 DNA sequence: TGCGCCAGCAGCCAAGAGCAAAATGGACAGGGGGGACTGTTTTTT. As protein: CASSQEQNGQGGLFF.

V and J are TRBV11-1 and TRBJ2-7; D uncertain. This CDR3 is built from 15 residues. Trimming cost V 1 base and J 4 bases, with 14 bases left between them. The germline V gene has CDR1 SGHAT and CDR2 FQDESV (reference sequence). In DNA, the CDR3 is TGTGCCAGCAGCTTAGTCGGACCCGCGGTGTACGAGCAGTACTTC. It is translated as CASSLVGPAVYEQYF.

This clone was picked up a small number of times. The rearrangement joins TRBV15 to TRBJ1-1; D not certain. The CDR3 runs 12 residues. The ends were cut back, 6 bases at V and 8 bases at J, with 13 bases in the middle. CDR1 is LNHNV and CDR2 is YYDKDF in the germline V gene (reference sequence). The CDR3 region is CATSGGNREAFF. The CDR3 region has the DNA TGTGCCACCAGTGGAGGAAATAGGGAAGCTTTCTTT. The entire variable domain, with the rest obtained from reference TRBV15 and TRBJ1-1, is as follows: DAMVIQNPRYQVTQFGKPVTLSCSQTLNHNVMYWYQQKSSQAPKLLFHYYDKDFNNEADTPDNFQSRRPNTSFCFLDIRSPGLGDTAMYLCATSGGNREAFFGQGTRLTVV.

The genes are TRBV7-9 and TRBJ1-2; a possible D gene is TRBD1 (6 bases). There are 13 residues in the CDR3. Germline V gene data show CDR1 as SEHNR and CDR2 as FQNEAQ (reference sequence). The V end was cut by 0 bases, the J end by 7 bases, with 9 bases between. The CDR3 sequence is CASSLAEGGGYTF. The CDR3 DNA follows: TGTGCCAGCAGCTTAGCGGAGGGGGGTGGCTACACCTTC.

This clone has only a few counts. The chain joins TRBV10-2 to TRBJ1-5; the D gene is possibly TRBD1 (5 bases). Germline assignment: CDR1 WSHSY and CDR2 SAAADI. This CDR3 comprises 14 residues. Trimming shortened V by 6 bases and J by 1 base, and 10 bases separated the two germline ends. The chain's CDR3 is CASRGAVSNQPQHF. The CDR3 DNA follows: TGCGCCAGCAGAGGGGCAGTGAGCAATCAGCCCCAGCATTTT.

The chain uses TRBV19 and TRBJ1-2; maybe TRBD1 (5 bases). Germline V gene lookup returns CDR1 LNHDA and CDR2 SQIVND (reference sequence). V was pared by 3 bases and J by 10 bases, with 18 bases between. The CDR3 runs to 14 residues. CDR3 sequence (DNA): TGTGCCAGTAGTATCCCCCGGGGACCCCTTCACTACACCTTC. Its translation is CASSIPRGPLHYTF. The full variable domain, completed using reference TRBV19 and TRBJ1-2, is DGGITQSPKYLFRKEGQNVTLSCEQNLNHDAMYWYRQDPGQGLRLIYYSQIVNDFQKGDIAEGYSVSREKKESFPLTVTSAQKNPTAFYLCASSIPRGPLHYTFGSGTRLTVV.

The table lists this clone with a few counts. In DNA, the CDR3 is TGTGCCAGCAGTCTAGGGACAGGATCATCCCTAGTGGTGACCTACGAGCAGTACTTC. Residues: CASSLGTGSSLVVTYEQYF. V is TRBV27 and J is TRBJ2-7, with 8 bases that match TRBD1. Germline CDR1 is MNHEY and CDR2 is SMNVEV (reference sequence). Unmatched junction bases numbered 20, after V lost 5 bases and J lost 2 bases. The CDR3 contains 19 residues.

The gene calls are TRBV5-5 and TRBJ1-6; the D gene is possibly TRBD1 (5 bases). The length of the CDR3 is 17 residues. The V gene's germline CDR1 is SGHKS and CDR2 YYEKEE (reference sequence). V lost 3 bases, J lost 10 bases, and 23 bases lay in between. In DNA form, the CDR3 reads TGTGCCAGCAGCTCGAGCGTCTTTCAGGGAGTCCGATCACCCCTCCACTTT. This codes for CASSSSVFQGVRSPLHF. Complete variable domain (other parts from reference TRBV5-5 and TRBJ1-6): DAGVTQSPTHLIKTRGQQVTLRCSPISGHKSVSWYQQVLGQGPQFIFQYYEKEERGRGNFPDRFSARQFPNYSSELNVNALLLGDSALYLCASSSSVFQGVRSPLHFGNGTRLTVT.

The chain couples TRBV7-2 to TRBJ2-1; 8 bases line up with TRBD2. Germline V gives CDR1 SGHTA, CDR2 FQGNSA. The CDR3 contains 16 residues. V trimming: 3 bases; J trimming: 3 bases; junction bases outside the gene matches: 7. The CDR3 nucleotides are TGTGCCAGCAGCTTTGCTGGCGGGAGGCGCTACAATGAGCAGTTCTTC. Its protein is CASSFAGGRRYNEQFF.

This chain connects TRBV13 to TRBJ1-1; D perhaps matches TRBD1 (5 bases). The V gene lost 3 bases and the J gene lost 4 bases, with 12 bases spanning the gap. This CDR3 is 14 amino acids long. Germline V CDR1 and CDR2: PRHDT, FYEKMQ (reference sequence). The CDR3, as DNA: TGTGCCAGCAGCTTCCCCGACAGTGGCACTGAAGCTTTCTTT. Translated: CASSFPDSGTEAFF.

The rearrangement uses TRBV10-3 and TRBJ2-5; maybe TRBD2 (6 bases). Trimming took off 6 bases at V and 5 bases at J, with 10 bases between the two ends. CDR1 is ENHRY, CDR2 SYGVKD, per germline. The CDR3 is made up of 12 amino acids. The CDR3 here is CAISAGRETQYF. The CDR3 DNA reads TGTGCCATCAGCGCGGGACGGGAGACCCAGTACTTC.

The rearrangement uses TRBV4-1 and TRBJ1-1; tentative D call: TRBD1 (6 bases). Trimming stripped 1 base from V and 5 bases from J, with 14 bases between. Per germline, CDR1 MGHRA and CDR2 YSYEKL. The CDR3 has 15 amino acids. The CDR3, as DNA: TGCGCCAGCAGCCAAGGGGCGGGGCAGGGGACTGAAGCTTTCTTT. Encoded protein: CASSQGAGQGTEAFF.

The chain joins TRBV19 to TRBJ1-1, with 10 bases lining up with TRBD1. V dropped 7 bases and J dropped 4; count of bases not matched to a gene: 9. The germline V gene has CDR1 LNHDA and CDR2 SQIVND (reference sequence). This CDR3 spans 15 amino acids. The CDR3 region is CASIPGQGLRTEAFF. In nucleotides, the CDR3 is TGTGCCAGTATTCCGGGACAGGGGTTACGCACTGAAGCTTTCTTT.

This sequence joins TRBV30 and TRBJ2-7, with TRBD1 matching over 10 bases. J was trimmed by 4 bases and V by 5 bases; bases with no gene match: 5. Germline values: CDR1 GTSNPN, CDR2 SVGIG (reference sequence). This CDR3 is built from 13 residues. In nucleotides, the CDR3 is TGTGCCTGGTGCCGGACAGGGGGGTACGAGCAGTACTTC. Protein product: CAWCRTGGYEQYF.

The chain carries TRBV5-1 and TRBJ2-7; D gene unclear. The germline gives CDR1 SGHRS, CDR2 YFSETQ. The CDR3 runs to 13 residues. V gave up 0 bases and J gave up 0 bases, with 4 bases separating them. CDR3 coding DNA: TGCGCCAGCAGCTTGGGTTCCTCCTACGAGCAGTACTTC. Translation gives CASSLGSSYEQYF.

V and J are TRBV4-1 and TRBJ2-5, with 14 bases lining up with TRBD2. The germline gives CDR1 MGHRA, CDR2 YSYEKL. The length of the CDR3 is 18 residues. The V gene end was trimmed by 0 bases and the J gene end by 10 bases; junction bases not matched to a gene: 13. As DNA, the CDR3 is TGCGCCAGCAGCCAAGAAAGGACTAGCGGGGGGTCCCGGGGGAGCCAGTACTTC. Protein product: CASSQERTSGGSRGSQYF.

This chain connects TRBV11-2 to TRBJ2-7; TRBD1 might be the D (5 bases). V was shortened by 4 bases and J by 0 bases, with 10 bases between the two germline ends. The CDR3 loop spans 14 amino acids. The germline V gene encodes CDR1 SGHAT and CDR2 FQNNGV. The DNA of the CDR3 is TGTGCCAGCAGCTCCCAGGGAAGCTCCTACGAGCAGTACTTC. This translates into CASSSQGSSYEQYF.

Only a few counts were recorded for this clone. The rearrangement links TRBV2 to TRBJ2-1; D tentatively fits TRBD1 or TRBD2 (5 bases each). CDR3 size: 15 residues. Germline V gene data show CDR1 as SNHLY and CDR2 as FYNNEI. The V end was cut by 3 bases, the J end by 7 bases, with 16 bases between. The CDR3 DNA sequence: TGTGCCAGCAGTGATTATAGGGGAGTGAGGAATGAGCAGTTCTTC. Its translation: CASSDYRGVRNEQFF. The variable domain in full, completed from reference TRBV2 and TRBJ2-1, reads EPEVTQTPSHQVTQMGQEVILRCVPISNHLYFYWYRQILGQKVEFLVSFYNNEISEKSEIFDDQFSVERPDGSNFTLKIRSTKLEDSAMYFCASSDYRGVRNEQFFGPGTRLTVL.